This T cell receptor (beta chain) was retrieved from a study of blood T cell repertoires in COVID-19. Germline CDR1 reads KGHSH; CDR2 reads LQKENI. This CDR3 contains 15 residues. V shed 3 bases, J shed 4 bases, and the junction held 6 bases outside the gene matches. Sequencing used immunoSEQ multiplex PCR; TCRdb keeps in-frame clones, though not all of them. The data show about 130,000 clones, with 70% to 90% seen just once and about 2.5% held by the top ten. J is TRBJ2-7 and V is TRBV18; 10 bases map to TRBD2. This sequence was found in a woman in her forties or fifties who had recovered from COVID-19. The sample was PBMCs or T cells enriched from blood (not recorded which). CDR3 amino acids: CASSPIAGGDYEQYF. The CDR3 DNA sequence: TGTGCCAGCTCACCCATAGCGGGGGGTGATTACGAGCAGTACTTC.